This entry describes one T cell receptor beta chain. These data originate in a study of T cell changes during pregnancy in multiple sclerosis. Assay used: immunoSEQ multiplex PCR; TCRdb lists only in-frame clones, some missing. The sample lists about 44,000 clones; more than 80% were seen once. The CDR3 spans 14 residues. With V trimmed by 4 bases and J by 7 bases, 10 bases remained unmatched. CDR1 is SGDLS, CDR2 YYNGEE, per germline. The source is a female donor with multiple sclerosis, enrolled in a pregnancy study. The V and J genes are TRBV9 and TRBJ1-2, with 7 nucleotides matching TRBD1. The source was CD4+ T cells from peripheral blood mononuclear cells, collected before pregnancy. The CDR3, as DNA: TGTGCCAGCAGCCCGGGGACAGCACAAGGTGGCTACACCTTC. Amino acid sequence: CASSPGTAQGGYTF.